This T cell receptor beta chain was captured by sequencing in a study of T cells in Graves' hyperthyroidism and ophthalmopathy. Across the whole study: Pretreatment peripheral blood was obtained at initial diagnosis.

Graves' hyperthyroidism qualified as stable when ophthalmopathy did not progress within 18 months. Lactation, pregnancy, other autoimmune disease or uncontrolled infection excluded patients. The diagnoses drew upon clinical symptoms, serum thyroxine and TRAb, thyroid ultrasound and orbital computed tomography. Regions amplified from RNA transcripts were the TCR beta CDR3 regions. A first-round RT-PCR of the TCR CDR3 used the HTBI primer set. TCRdb reprocessed the multiplex PCR reads with MiXCR, giving one entry per CDR3 protein. The sample holds approximately 510,000 distinct CDR3 sequences, roughly 20% seen once. Sample: blood. The TCR sequence derives from a man younger than 35 with Graves' hyperthyroidism.

The DNA of the CDR3 is TGTGCCAGCAGCTTAGCCCTCTTCTCTGGAAACACCATATATTTT. This gives the protein CASSLALFSGNTIYF. The V and J genes are TRBV7-9 and TRBJ1-3; the D is unclear. With 0 bases removed from V and 0 bases from J, the gap between germline ends came to 6 bases. The CDR3 consists of 15 residues. Germline CDR1 and CDR2: SEHNR and FQNEAQ (reference sequence).